These T cell receptor beta chains were read from a single sample in a study of vaccination and CD4 T cells after COVID-19. TCRdb ran MiXCR on the PCR reads and lists one entry per CDR3 protein. Of about 21,000 distinct CDR3 sequences listed, 35% to 40% are singletons. What these receptors recognize is not known. The sample here was CD4+ T cells from blood, cultured in vitro, taken before SARS-CoV-2 vaccination. The receptor set was obtained from a human donor who had recovered from COVID-19. CDR3s include the opening cysteine and the closing phenylalanine or tryptophan. The D gene is left open where the match is weak. Expanded clones are given a class, and other clones once, few, many or no size at all.

d_call: TRBD1
v_call: TRBV12-3/TRBV12-4
j_call: TRBJ1-5
clone_size: few
cdr3_aa: CASSTSTGGPNQPQHF
cdr3_nt: TGTGCCAGCAGTACCAGCACAGGGGGTCCGAATCAGCCCCAGCATTTT

d_call: NA
v_call: TRBV27
j_call: TRBJ1-5
clone_size: few
cdr3_aa: CASSPTGTLGNQPQHF
cdr3_nt: TGTGCCAGCAGTCCTACCGGGACTCTGGGAAATCAGCCCCAGCATTTT

d_call: NA
v_call: TRBV20-1
j_call: TRBJ1-2
clone_size: NA
cdr3_aa: CSAHRDSLNYGYTF
cdr3_nt: TGCAGTGCCCACCGGGATTCTCTCAACTATGGCTACACCTTC

d_call: NA
v_call: TRBV28
j_call: TRBJ1-2
clone_size: few
cdr3_aa: CASSPPRGGVGTNYGYTF
cdr3_nt: TGTGCCAGCAGTCCCCCTAGGGGGGGAGTCGGGACTAACTATGGCTACACCTTC

d_call: NA
v_call: TRBV27
j_call: TRBJ2-6
clone_size: NA
cdr3_aa: CASSLRGVQGSGANVLTF
cdr3_nt: TGTGCCAGCAGTTTAAGGGGGGTGCAGGGGTCTGGGGCCAACGTCCTGACTTTC

d_call: NA
v_call: TRBV29-1
j_call: TRBJ2-5
clone_size: medium-sized
cdr3_aa: CSAKELAETQYF
cdr3_nt: TGCAGCGCTAAAGAACTAGCTGAGACCCAGTACTTC

d_call: TRBD1
v_call: TRBV24-1
j_call: TRBJ2-1
clone_size: few
cdr3_aa: CATSDLGTGKGSYNEQFF
cdr3_nt: TGTGCCACCAGTGATTTAGGGACAGGGAAAGGGTCCTACAATGAGCAGTTCTTC

d_call: TRBD1
v_call: TRBV11-3
j_call: TRBJ2-1
clone_size: NA
cdr3_aa: CASSSTGVEQFF
cdr3_nt: TGTGCCAGCAGCTCGACAGGGGTTGAGCAGTTCTTC

d_call: NA
v_call: TRBV20-1
j_call: TRBJ1-1
clone_size: few
cdr3_aa: CSAPGQRNTEAFF
cdr3_nt: TGCAGTGCCCCGGGACAACGGAACACTGAAGCTTTCTTT

d_call: NA
v_call: TRBV6-2/TRBV6-3
j_call: TRBJ1-3
clone_size: NA
cdr3_aa: CASSYLESSGNTIYF
cdr3_nt: TGTGCCAGCAGTTACCTGGAAAGCTCTGGAAACACCATATATTTT